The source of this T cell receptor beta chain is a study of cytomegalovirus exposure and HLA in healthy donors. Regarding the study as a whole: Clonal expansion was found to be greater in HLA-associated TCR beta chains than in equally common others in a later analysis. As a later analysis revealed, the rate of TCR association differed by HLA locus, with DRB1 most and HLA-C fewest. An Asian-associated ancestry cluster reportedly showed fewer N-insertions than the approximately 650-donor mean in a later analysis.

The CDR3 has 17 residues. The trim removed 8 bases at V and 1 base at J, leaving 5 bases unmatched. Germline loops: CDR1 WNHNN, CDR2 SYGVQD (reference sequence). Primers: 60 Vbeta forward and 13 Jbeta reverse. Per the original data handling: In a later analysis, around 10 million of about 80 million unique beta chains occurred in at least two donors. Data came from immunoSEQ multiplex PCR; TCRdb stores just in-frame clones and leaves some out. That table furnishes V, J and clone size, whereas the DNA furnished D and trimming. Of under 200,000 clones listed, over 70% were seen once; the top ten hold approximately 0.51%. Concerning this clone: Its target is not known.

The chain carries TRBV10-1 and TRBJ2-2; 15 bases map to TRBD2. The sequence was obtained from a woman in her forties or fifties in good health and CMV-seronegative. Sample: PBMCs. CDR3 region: CASPGTSGGLNTGELFF. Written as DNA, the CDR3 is TGCGCCAGCCCCGGGACTAGCGGGGGGCTGAACACCGGGGAGCTGTTTTTT.